The 24 T cell receptor beta chains listed next were all sequenced from one sample in a study of T cells in Graves' hyperthyroidism and ophthalmopathy. RNA transcripts yielded amplified TCR beta CDR3 regions. During a first-round RT-PCR of the TCR CDR3, the HTBI primer set was used. TCRdb reprocessed the multiplex PCR reads via MiXCR and lists one record per CDR3 protein. Of about 400,000 distinct CDR3 sequences listed, around 13% are singletons. The sample was blood. These receptors were obtained from a woman between 18 and 29 years old with Graves' hyperthyroidism.

This clonotype was seen repeatedly, ten times or more. V and J are TRBV5-1 and TRBJ2-7; 7 bases are shared with TRBD1. This CDR3 contains 14 residues. Unmatched junction bases numbered 9, after V lost 4 bases and J lost 5 bases. Germline V gene lookup returns CDR1 SGHRS and CDR2 YFSETQ. DNA for the CDR3: TGCGCCAGCAGCCTTTTGGGACAGCTGGACGAGCAGTACTTC. Amino acids: CASSLLGQLDEQYF.

This clonotype has a handful of counts. The genes are TRBV7-3 and TRBJ2-1; 10 nucleotides match TRBD2. V lost 4 bases and J lost 7; bases outside the gene matches: 7. The germline V gene encodes CDR1 SGHTA and CDR2 FQGTGA. The CDR3 has 15 amino acids. The CDR3 nucleotides read TGTGCCAGCAGCTCTGATAGCGGGAGGAGGAATGAGCAGTTCTTC. Residues: CASSSDSGRRNEQFF.

This clonotype has more than one count but fewer than ten. V and J are TRBV20-1 and TRBJ2-7; TRBD2 matches at 9 bases. Germline trimming cut 6 bases from V and 6 bases from J; bases unmatched to any gene: 12. Germline assignment: CDR1 DFQATT and CDR2 SNEGSKA (reference sequence). The CDR3 length is 14 residues. The CDR3, as DNA: TGCAGTGCCAAGACCGGACTAGCGAGGAGCGAGCAGTACTTC. It specifies CSAKTGLARSEQYF.

This clonotype was seen repeatedly, ten times or more. The genes are TRBV29-1 and TRBJ1-2; TRBD1 aligns across 7 bases. V lost 7 bases to trimming and J lost 3 bases; unmatched junction nucleotides: 17. Germline CDR1 SQVTM, CDR2 ANQGSEA. The CDR3 totals 16 residues. The CDR3 DNA sequence: TGCAGCGCAGACCGGGACAGACAAGGGGATTACTATGGCTACACCTTC. Translating it yields CSADRDRQGDYYGYTF.

This clonotype was observed many times. The V gene is TRBV6-1, the J gene TRBJ2-1, with 12 bases matching TRBD2. In germline, CDR1 is MNHNS, CDR2 SASEGT. The J segment lost 5 bases and the V segment lost 3 bases, leaving 8 bases of the junction unmatched. The CDR3 consists of 17 residues. The CDR3 spells CASSERTSGKRDNEQFF. CDR3 nucleotides: TGTGCCAGCAGTGAGCGGACTAGCGGGAAAAGGGACAATGAGCAGTTCTTC.

With respect to this clonotype: Being one base from a much bigger clone, this may be a read error. V usage is TRBV20-1 and J usage is TRBJ2-5, with 8 bases aligning to TRBD2. The V gene end was trimmed by 5 bases and the J gene end by 1 base; junction bases not matched to a gene: 12. The CDR3 extends over 16 amino acids. CDR1 is DFQATT, CDR2 SNEGSKA, per germline (reference sequence). In DNA, the CDR3 is TGCAGTGCTCCCCGGGGGGGCGGGGGTACCCAAGAGACCCAGTACTTC. It codes for CSAPRGGGGTQETQYF.

This clonotype showed up many times. The rearrangement links TRBV2 to TRBJ2-5, with D possibly being TRBD1 or TRBD2 (6 bases each). The CDR3 consists of 15 residues. The V and J ends lost 0 bases and 7 bases respectively, with 15 bases between them. The germline V gene has CDR1 SNHLY and CDR2 FYNNEI. The CDR3 DNA sequence: TGTGCCAGCAGTGAAGCTCGGGGGCCCTGGGGGACCCAGTACTTC. Translation: CASSEARGPWGTQYF.

V is TRBV18 and J is TRBJ1-1; D is uncertain. This CDR3 region has 12 residues. The germline gives CDR1 KGHSH, CDR2 LQKENI. V was trimmed by 3 bases and J by 11 bases, leaving 13 bases between them. The CDR3 DNA is TGTGCCAGCTCACCTCGGATTGGAGAGGCTTTCTTT. Its translation: CASSPRIGEAFF.

This clonotype was detected only a few times. The chain links TRBV7-9 to TRBJ2-7, with 7 bases matching TRBD1. Germline CDR1 and CDR2: SEHNR and FQNEAQ (reference sequence). Trimming cost V 4 bases and J 1 base; bases outside gene matches: 7. The CDR3 spans 15 residues. CDR3 in amino acids: CASSYEDRPSYEQYF. DNA for the CDR3: TGTGCCAGCAGCTACGAGGACAGGCCTTCCTACGAGCAGTACTTC.

There are a few counts of this clonotype. The rearrangement uses TRBV6-2 or TRBV6-3 and TRBJ2-5; a weak D match, TRBD1 (5 bases). V lost 2 bases, J lost 0 bases, and 7 bases lay in between. This CDR3 is built from 14 residues. CDR1 MNHEY and CDR2 SVGEGT come from the germline V gene. In DNA, the CDR3 is TGTGCCAGCAGTTACGGCAGGGACCAAGAGACCCAGTACTTC. Translated, it gives CASSYGRDQETQYF.

Ten or more counts support this clonotype. The V and J genes are TRBV5-6 and TRBJ2-5, with D possibly called TRBD1 or TRBD2 (5 bases each). Trimming stripped 3 bases from V and 5 bases from J, with 5 bases between. The CDR3 is made up of 11 amino acids. Germline V lookup: CDR1 SGHDT, CDR2 YYEEEE. The CDR3 region has the DNA TGTGCCAGCAGCTGGGGGGAGACCCAGTACTTC. Translated: CASSWGETQYF.

The V and J genes are TRBV6-5 and TRBJ2-7, with D perhaps TRBD2 (6 bases). V was clipped by 2 bases and J by 7 bases, with 15 bases between them. This CDR3 has 14 amino acids. Looked up from germline, CDR1 is MNHEY and CDR2 is SVGAGI. The CDR3 DNA follows: TGTGCCAGCAGTTACGGGGGGACCTACTGGGAGCAGTACTTC. Translation: CASSYGGTYWEQYF.

This clonotype was counted a few times. This chain connects TRBV5-1 to TRBJ2-5, with a weak D call TRBD2 (7 bases). Germline CDR1 and CDR2: SGHRS and YFSETQ. The CDR3 contains 16 residues. Trimming shortened V by 0 bases and J by 2 bases, and 14 bases separated the two germline ends. The CDR3 coding sequence is TGCGCCAGCAGCTTGGTGCGGGGGCCCCAACAAGAGACCCAGTACTTC. Encoded protein: CASSLVRGPQQETQYF.

As regards this clonotype: Since a much larger clone is just one base distant, this may be a read error. V gene TRBV6-1 combines with J gene TRBJ2-2; D is unclear. Germline V gene data show CDR1 as MNHNS and CDR2 as SASEGT. Trimming took off 2 bases at V and 2 bases at J, with 6 bases between the two ends. This CDR3 has 14 amino acids. DNA of the CDR3: TGTGCCAGCAGTGAACTTCACAACACCGGGGAGCTGTTTTTT. As protein: CASSELHNTGELFF.

This clonotype has ten or more counts. The chain uses TRBV7-2 and TRBJ2-1; the D gene is possibly TRBD2 (6 bases). The CDR3 is 15 amino acids. Germline CDR1 reads SGHTA; CDR2 reads FQGNSA. V lost 1 base and J 4 bases, leaving 11 bases between the germline ends. CDR3 bases: TGTGCCAGCAGCTTAGACGTCAGCGGGTACAATGAGCAGTTCTTC. It specifies CASSLDVSGYNEQFF.

This clonotype was counted a few times. One end of the junction is discordant with germline, which a read error may explain. The V and J genes are TRBV2 and TRBJ1-2; tentatively, D is TRBD1 (6 bases). CDR1 is SNHLY and CDR2 is FYNNEI in the germline V gene. The length of the CDR3 is 14 residues. The chain's CDR3 is CASSEDPGAYGHTF. The CDR3 DNA reads as TGTGCCAGCAGTGAGGATCCGGGGGCCTATGGCCACACCTTC.

This clonotype was observed at least ten times. The chain couples TRBV27 to TRBJ2-7; D is perhaps TRBD1 or TRBD2 (5 bases each). This CDR3 has 13 amino acids. Germline assignment: CDR1 MNHEY and CDR2 SMNVEV (reference sequence). Trimming took off 5 bases at V and 5 bases at J, with 13 bases between the two ends. The CDR3 bases are TGTGCCAGCAGTGGGCGTTTGGGGGACGAGCAGTACTTC. It is translated as CASSGRLGDEQYF.

This clonotype was detected many times. J is TRBJ2-1 and V is TRBV27; TRBD1 aligns across 8 bases. Germline CDR1 and CDR2: MNHEY and SMNVEV (reference sequence). Trimming took 1 base from V and 4 from J; bases not matched to a gene: 6. The CDR3 is 16 amino acids. CDR3 bases: TGTGCCAGCAGTTTATGGGGGACAGGATTTTACAATGAGCAGTTCTTC. This gives the protein CASSLWGTGFYNEQFF.

This clonotype was observed a few times. The V call is TRBV7-2, the J call TRBJ1-2, with D possibly being TRBD1 (6 bases). The CDR3 totals 15 residues. Germline-derived CDR1 and CDR2 are SGHTA and FQGNSA. Trimming took 0 bases from V and 2 from J, leaving 10 bases between them. The CDR3 here is CASSLAGGANYGYTF. CDR3 coding DNA: TGTGCCAGCAGCTTAGCGGGGGGGGCGAACTATGGCTACACCTTC.

Ten or more counts support this clonotype. The rearrangement joins TRBV7-9 to TRBJ2-5; a possible D gene is TRBD2 (5 bases). V was pared by 5 bases and J by 7 bases, with 14 bases between. Germline assignment: CDR1 SEHNR and CDR2 FQNEAQ (reference sequence). CDR3 length: 13 amino acids. The CDR3 DNA sequence: TGTGCCAGCAGCCCGGAGGCGAGCGTGACCCAGTACTTC. Protein product: CASSPEASVTQYF.

This chain joins TRBV7-9 and TRBJ1-6; D uncertain. The CDR3 has 14 residues. Trimming stripped 3 bases from V and 11 bases from J, with 14 bases between. Germline CDR1 reads SEHNR; CDR2 reads FQNEAQ (reference sequence). CDR3 in amino acids: CASSLDLNRTPLHF. CDR3 in DNA: TGTGCCAGCAGCTTGGACCTCAATAGGACACCCCTCCACTTT. The full variable domain, completed using reference TRBV7-9 and TRBJ1-6, is DTGVSQNPRHKITKRGQNVTFRCDPISEHNRLYWYRQTLGQGPEFLTYFQNEAQLEKSRLLSDRFSAERPKGSFSTLEIQRTEQGDSAMYLCASSLDLNRTPLHFGNGTRLTVT.

Worth noting for this clonotype: One base away lies a much larger clone, so this may be a sequencing read error. The V call is TRBV11-1, the J call TRBJ2-3, with TRBD1 matching 8 bases. The V and J ends lost 6 bases and 6 bases, in that order; junction bases with no gene match: 8. This CDR3 is 14 amino acids long. Germline V gene sequence: CDR1 SGHAT, CDR2 FQDESV (reference sequence). DNA for the CDR3: TGTGCCAGCAGGAAAGACAGGGGTGGGGATACGCAGTATTTT. Translated: CASRKDRGGDTQYF.

V gene TRBV30 combines with J gene TRBJ1-1, with no clear D. V was cut by 0 bases and J by 1 base, with 12 bases left in between. Germline CDR1 reads GTSNPN; CDR2 reads SVGIG (reference sequence). This CDR3 has 15 residues. This CDR3 is CAWSVPGSGNTEAFF. CDR3 in DNA: TGTGCCTGGAGTGTCCCGGGCTCGGGGAACACTGAAGCTTTCTTT.

This clonotype was seen at least ten times. The genes are TRBV5-1 and TRBJ2-3; D not resolved. Trimming took off 1 base at V and 5 bases at J, with 14 bases between the two ends. Germline lookup yields CDR1 SGHRS and CDR2 YFSETQ. The CDR3 is 15 residues long. In DNA form, the CDR3 reads TGCGCCAGCAGCTTGCCGTCACGAGCAGGAGATACGCAGTATTTT. Residues: CASSLPSRAGDTQYF.